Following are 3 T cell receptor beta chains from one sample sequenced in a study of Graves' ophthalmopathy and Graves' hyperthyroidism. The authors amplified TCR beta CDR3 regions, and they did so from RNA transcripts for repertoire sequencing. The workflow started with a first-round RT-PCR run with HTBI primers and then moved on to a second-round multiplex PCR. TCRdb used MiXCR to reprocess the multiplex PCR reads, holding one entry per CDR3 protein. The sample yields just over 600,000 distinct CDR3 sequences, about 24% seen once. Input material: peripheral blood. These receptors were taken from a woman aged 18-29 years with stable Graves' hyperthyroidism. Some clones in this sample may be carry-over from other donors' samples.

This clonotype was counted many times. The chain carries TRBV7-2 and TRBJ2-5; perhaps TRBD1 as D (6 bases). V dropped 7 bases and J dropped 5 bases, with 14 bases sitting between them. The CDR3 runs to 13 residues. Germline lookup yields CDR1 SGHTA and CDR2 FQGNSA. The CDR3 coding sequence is TGTGCCAGCAACGTGGACAGTCCGGAGACCCAGTACTTC. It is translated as CASNVDSPETQYF. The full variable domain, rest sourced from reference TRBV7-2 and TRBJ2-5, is GAGVSQSPSNKVTEKGKDVELRCDPISGHTALYWYRQSLGQGLEFLIYFQGNSAPDKSGLPSDRFSAERTGGSVSTLTIQRTQQEDSAVYLCASNVDSPETQYFGPGTRLLVL.

Written as DNA, the CDR3 is TGTGCCAGCTCGGCGTGGGGGAGCTCCTACGAGCAGTACTTC. This sequence encodes CASSAWGSSYEQYF. This rearrangement joins TRBV18 to TRBJ2-7; D is tentatively TRBD1 or TRBD2 (5 bases each). Trimming pared 6 bases from V and 0 bases from J, leaving 12 bases between. CDR1 is KGHSH, CDR2 LQKENI, per germline. The CDR3 consists of 14 residues. Complete variable domain (other parts from reference TRBV18 and TRBJ2-7): NAGVMQNPRHLVRRRGQEARLRCSPMKGHSHVYWYRQLPEEGLKFMVYLQKENIIDESGMPKERFSAEFPKEGPSILRIQQVVRGDSAAYFCASSAWGSSYEQYFGPGTRLTVT.

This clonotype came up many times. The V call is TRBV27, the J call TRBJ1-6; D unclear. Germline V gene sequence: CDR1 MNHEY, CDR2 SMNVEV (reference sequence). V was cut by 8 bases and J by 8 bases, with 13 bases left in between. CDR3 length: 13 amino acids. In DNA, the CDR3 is TGTGCCAGCTCAAGTCGGAGGGATTCACCCCTCCACTTT. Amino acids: CASSSRRDSPLHF.